This T cell receptor (beta chain) was sequenced for a study of graft-versus-host responses after intestinal transplantation. Study-level background: Isolated intestinal, liver-intestinal, or multivisceral transplants were what recipients had. Anti-thymocyte globulin served as induction for all recipients, who then took tacrolimus and steroids for about 3 years. Study findings and constraints: Early post-transplant declines in HvG were associated with peak levels of circulating GvH clones. Marrow from the recipient contained GvH clones, some of which had appeared first in ileum or blood.

Profiled with immunoSEQ multiplex PCR; TCRdb holds only in-frame clones, not every one. In the table there are under 90,000 clones, around 90% of which are singletons. Comments on this clone: Its antigen is not known.

The CDR3 length is 17 residues. Germline loops: CDR1 LNHDA, CDR2 SQIVND (reference sequence). Trimming removed 5 bases from V and 6 bases from J; junction bases left unmatched: 12. The V call is TRBV19, the J call TRBJ2-1; TRBD2 matches 11 bases. The specimen was unstimulated CD8+ T cells sorted from spleen or lymph node cells, collected before transplant. This TCR came from a human donor who was the organ donor for an intestinal transplant. The CDR3 nucleotides are TGTGCCAGTAGTGGTCCTAGCGGGGGGTCGGGACTCAATGAGCAGTTCTTC. Translating it yields CASSGPSGGSGLNEQFF.